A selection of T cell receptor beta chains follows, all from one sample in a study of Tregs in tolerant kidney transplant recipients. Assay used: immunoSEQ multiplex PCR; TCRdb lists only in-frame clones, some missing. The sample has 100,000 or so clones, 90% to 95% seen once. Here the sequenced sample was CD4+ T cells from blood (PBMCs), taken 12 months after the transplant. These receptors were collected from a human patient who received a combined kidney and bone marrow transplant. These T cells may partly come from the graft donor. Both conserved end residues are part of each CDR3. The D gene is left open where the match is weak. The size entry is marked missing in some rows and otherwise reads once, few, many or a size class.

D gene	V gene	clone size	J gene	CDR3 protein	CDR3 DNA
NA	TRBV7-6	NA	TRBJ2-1	CASSPGINGNEQFF	TGTGCCAGCAGCCCGGGGATTAACGGGAATGAGCAGTTCTTC
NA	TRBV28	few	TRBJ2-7	CASGDPNKLPYF	TGTGCCAGCGGTGATCCAAACAAATTGCCGTACTTC
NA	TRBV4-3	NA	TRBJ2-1	CASSQEVHRPTPGSDEQFF	TGCGCCAGCAGCCAAGAGGTTCACAGACCGACCCCCGGATCCGATGAGCAGTTCTTC
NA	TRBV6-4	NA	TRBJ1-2	CASRRQALDHGYTF	TGTGCCAGCAGACGACAGGCCCTAGATCATGGCTACACCTTC
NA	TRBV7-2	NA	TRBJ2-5	CASSRALEETQYF	TGTGCCAGCAGCCGTGCACTTGAAGAGACCCAGTACTTC
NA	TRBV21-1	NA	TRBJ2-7	CASSPPGGDEQYF	TGTGCCAGCAGCCCCCCCGGGGGGGACGAGCAGTACTTC
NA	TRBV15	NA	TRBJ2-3	CATSRDLTGRGSTDTQYF	TGTGCCACCAGCAGAGATCTGACCGGGAGAGGTAGCACAGATACGCAGTATTTT
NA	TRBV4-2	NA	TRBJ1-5	CASSQDHGRPPQHF	TGTGCCAGCAGCCAAGATCACGGCAGGCCGCCCCAGCATTTT
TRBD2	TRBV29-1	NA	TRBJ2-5	CSVVVGSSSGEETQYF	TGCAGCGTTGTGGTAGGGTCGTCTAGCGGGGAAGAGACCCAGTACTTC
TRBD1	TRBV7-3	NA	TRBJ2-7	CASSYAGTGGYEQYF	TGTGCCAGCAGTTATGCCGGGACAGGGGGCTACGAGCAGTACTTC
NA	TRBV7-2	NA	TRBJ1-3	CASSVGADGNTIYF	TGTGCCAGCAGCGTGGGGGCTGATGGAAACACCATATATTTT
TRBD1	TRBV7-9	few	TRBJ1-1	CASSPGTGFEAFF	TGTGCCAGCAGCCCCGGGACAGGCTTTGAAGCTTTCTTT
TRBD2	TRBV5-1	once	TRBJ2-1	CASSGPTSGGHYHSYNEQFF	TGCGCCAGCAGCGGTCCGACTAGCGGGGGGCACTATCATTCCTACAATGAGCAGTTCTTC
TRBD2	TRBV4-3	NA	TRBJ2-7	CASSQLRGDEQYF	TGCGCCAGCAGCCAATTGCGGGGGGACGAGCAGTACTTC
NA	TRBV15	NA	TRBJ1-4	CATSRGPSRVNEKLFF	TGTGCCACCAGCAGAGGCCCCTCCAGGGTTAATGAAAAACTGTTTTTT
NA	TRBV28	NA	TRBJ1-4	CASQRETKGGEKLFF	TGTGCCAGCCAGAGAGAGACAAAAGGGGGTGAAAAACTGTTTTTT
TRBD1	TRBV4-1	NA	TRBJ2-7	CASSLQDRSHFYEQYF	TGCGCCAGCAGCCTCCAGGACAGGAGCCACTTCTACGAGCAGTACTTC
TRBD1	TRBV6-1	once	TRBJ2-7	CASSERGYRGHEQYF	TGTGCCAGCAGTGAACGCGGCTACAGGGGGCACGAGCAGTACTTC
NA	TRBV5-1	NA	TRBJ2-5	CASKDTPGIQETQYF	TGCGCCAGCAAAGACACCCCAGGGATCCAAGAGACCCAGTACTTC
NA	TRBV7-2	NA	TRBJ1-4	CASSFPGQRANEKLFF	TGTGCCAGCAGCTTCCCAGGACAGAGGGCTAATGAAAAACTGTTTTTT
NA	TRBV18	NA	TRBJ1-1	CASSPGGWATEAFF	TGTGCCAGCTCACCAGGGGGGTGGGCCACTGAAGCTTTCTTT
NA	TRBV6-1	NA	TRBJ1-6	CASSDYTGNSPLHF	TGTGCCAGCAGTGATTATACAGGGAATTCACCCCTCCACTTT
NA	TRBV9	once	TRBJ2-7	CASSVGRGGSYEQYF	TGTGCCAGCAGCGTAGGCCGGGGTGGTAGCTACGAGCAGTACTTC
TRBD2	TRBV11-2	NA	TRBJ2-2	CASSRLADNTGELFF	TGTGCCAGCAGCCGACTAGCAGACAACACCGGGGAGCTGTTTTTT
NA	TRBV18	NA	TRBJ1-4	CASSPLSGGINEKLFF	TGTGCCAGCTCACCCCTTAGCGGGGGGATTAATGAAAAACTGTTTTTT
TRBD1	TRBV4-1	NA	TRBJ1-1	CASSHVTGRFEAFF	TGCGCCAGCAGCCATGTGACAGGGAGATTTGAAGCTTTCTTT
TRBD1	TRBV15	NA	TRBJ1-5	CATSRGGQGTHQPRHF	TGTGCCACCAGCAGAGGAGGACAGGGGACACATCAGCCCCGGCATTTT